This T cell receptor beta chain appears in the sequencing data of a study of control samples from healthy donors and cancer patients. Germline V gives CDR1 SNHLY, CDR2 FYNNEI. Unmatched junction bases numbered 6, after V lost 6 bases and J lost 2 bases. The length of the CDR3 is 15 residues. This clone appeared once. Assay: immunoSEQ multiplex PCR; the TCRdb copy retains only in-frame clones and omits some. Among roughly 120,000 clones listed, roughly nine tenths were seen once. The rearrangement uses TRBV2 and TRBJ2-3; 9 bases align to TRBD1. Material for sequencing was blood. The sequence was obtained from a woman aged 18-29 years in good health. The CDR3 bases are TGTGCCAGCAGAACACAGGGGGCCTCCACAGATACGCAGTATTTT. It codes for CASRTQGASTDTQYF.